These T cell receptor beta chains were read from a single sample in a study of human T cells and chemical hapten exposure. One entry per CDR3 protein, called by TCRdb with MiXCR from the reads. The sample holds about 120,000 distinct CDR3 sequences; approximately 9% are singletons and the top ten take approximately 1.4%. The sample taken for sequencing was whole blood. The origin of the receptors is a human donor in good health. Some clones in this sample may be carry-over from other donors' samples. The CDR3 runs from the conserved cysteine through the conserved F or W. A D gene is named only where the DNA matches it firmly.

TRBJ1-2 | - | TRBV20-1 | CSAASPGPTLDYTF
TRBJ1-4 | TRBD1 | TRBV13 | CASSQRTGSTNEKLFF
TRBJ2-5 | - | TRBV30 | CAWSLGGWEEGQETQYF
TRBJ2-2 | - | TRBV6-5 | CASRSRGGGTGELFF
TRBJ2-7 | TRBD2 | TRBV27 | CASRVSGTSSYEQYF
TRBJ2-5 | - | TRBV20-1 | CSARGDGVTETQYF
TRBJ2-3 | TRBD2 | TRBV2 | CASSEGLAYGTDTQYF
TRBJ1-1 | - | TRBV10-3 | CAIKPGAPDDFNTEAFF
TRBJ2-1 | TRBD2 | TRBV5-1 | CASSRPGSGRNFYNEQFF
TRBJ1-2 | TRBD1 | TRBV29-1 | CSVERQGALGYTF
TRBJ2-1 | TRBD2 | TRBV20-1 | CSARSRTSGFPPNEQFF
TRBJ2-1 | - | TRBV11-1 | CASSQLGLPPREQFF
TRBJ2-1 | TRBD2 | TRBV7-9 | CASSQLAGEPYNEQFF
TRBJ1-5 | - | TRBV6-2/TRBV6-3 | CASSYMGQGPHQPQHF
TRBJ2-5 | - | TRBV15 | CATSRESGRGFQETQYF
TRBJ1-2 | - | TRBV12-3/TRBV12-4 | CASSMGRIYGYTF
TRBJ1-1 | - | TRBV12-3/TRBV12-4 | CASSFEQFSTEAFF
TRBJ2-1 | - | TRBV20-1 | CSGQGLSSYNEQFF
TRBJ2-7 | TRBD1 | TRBV10-3 | CATGDRSSYEQYF
TRBJ2-7 | - | TRBV3-1 | CASSQVKGRYEQYF
TRBJ2-7 | - | TRBV12-3/TRBV12-4 | CASSFGGDEQYF
TRBJ1-3 | - | TRBV20-1 | CSARDPGSGNTIYF
TRBJ1-5 | TRBD1 | TRBV6-2/TRBV6-3 | CASKQAGTGVNQPQHF
TRBJ2-1 | TRBD2 | TRBV7-2 | CASSSKTSGRPQQYNEQFF
TRBJ1-1 | - | TRBV5-1 | CASSLHLGGSRNLNTEAFF
TRBJ2-7 | TRBD2 | TRBV20-1 | CSARGLAGGGEQYF
TRBJ1-6 | - | TRBV5-6 | CASSLMKGRTNSPLHF
TRBJ2-5 | - | TRBV7-8 | CASTLSRGGGETQYF
TRBJ1-1 | - | TRBV6-2/TRBV6-3 | CASRITGTGNTEAFF
TRBJ1-2 | TRBD1 | TRBV24-1 | CATSVGTGGPYTF
TRBJ1-2 | TRBD1 | TRBV7-6 | CASSISSGGAYGYTF
TRBJ1-4 | - | TRBV5-5 | CASSLGPAEKLFF
TRBJ2-7 | - | TRBV10-3 | CAISAHTSYEQYF
TRBJ1-1 | TRBD1 | TRBV5-1 | CASSRTGHTEAFF
TRBJ2-3 | TRBD1 | TRBV3-1 | CASSATTGATDTQYF
TRBJ2-1 | TRBD2 | TRBV7-9 | CASSLVPSGRGSYNEQFF
TRBJ2-1 | - | TRBV7-7 | CASSLNQNGGKENEQFF
TRBJ1-5 | - | TRBV18 | CASSPDKNSNQPQHF
TRBJ1-1 | - | TRBV13 | CASSSGLLMNTEAFF
TRBJ2-2 | - | TRBV15 | CATSRQLGGAGELFF
TRBJ2-5 | TRBD1 | TRBV11-2 | CASSLRGTGTGTQETQYF
TRBJ1-5 | - | TRBV27 | CASSLLNQPQHF
TRBJ2-3 | TRBD1 | TRBV5-1 | CASSLGQDTDTQYF
TRBJ2-1 | TRBD2 | TRBV14 | CASSQKASGKGGEQFF
TRBJ2-5 | TRBD2 | TRBV20-1 | CSAISGGEETQYF
TRBJ2-7 | TRBD2 | TRBV4-1 | CASRELAGGAYEQYF
TRBJ1-6 | TRBD1 | TRBV20-1 | CSAHRGRSTGYNSPLHF